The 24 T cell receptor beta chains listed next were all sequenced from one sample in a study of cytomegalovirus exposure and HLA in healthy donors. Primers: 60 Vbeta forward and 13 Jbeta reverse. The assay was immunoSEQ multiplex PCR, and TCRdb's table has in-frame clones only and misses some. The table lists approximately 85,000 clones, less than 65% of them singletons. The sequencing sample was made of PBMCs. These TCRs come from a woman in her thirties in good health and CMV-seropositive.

CDR3 in DNA: TGCGCCAGCAGCCGGGCGGGCGAGCAGTACTTC. It yields the protein CASSRAGEQYF. This chain links TRBV4-3 with TRBJ2-7, with a possible D match to TRBD2 (5 bases). CDR1 is LGHNA and CDR2 is YSLEER in the germline V gene. V was pared by 4 bases and J by 6 bases, with 7 bases between. The CDR3 is 11 amino acids.

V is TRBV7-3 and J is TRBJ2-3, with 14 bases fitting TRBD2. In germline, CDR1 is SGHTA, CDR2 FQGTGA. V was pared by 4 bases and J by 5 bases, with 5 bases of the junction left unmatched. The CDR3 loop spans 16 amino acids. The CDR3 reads CASSSRLAGGQDTQYF. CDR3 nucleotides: TGTGCCAGCAGCTCCCGACTAGCGGGGGGGCAAGATACGCAGTATTTT.

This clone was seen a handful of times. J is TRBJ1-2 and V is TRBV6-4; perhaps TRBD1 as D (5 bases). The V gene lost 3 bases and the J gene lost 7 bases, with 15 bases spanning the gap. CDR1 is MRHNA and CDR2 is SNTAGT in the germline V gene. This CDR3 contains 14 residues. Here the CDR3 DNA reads TGTGCCAGCAGTGAAACGAGAACAGGCGGTGGCTACACCTTC. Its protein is CASSETRTGGGYTF.

The CDR3 reads CASIEGRTRAGELFF. CDR3 DNA sequence: TGTGCCAGCATTGAGGGCAGGACGAGGGCCGGGGAGCTGTTTTTT. The chain recombines TRBV2 with TRBJ2-2; D perhaps matches TRBD2 (5 bases). The CDR3 has 15 residues. Germline V gives CDR1 SNHLY, CDR2 FYNNEI. V shed 7 bases and J shed 6 bases, with 18 bases lying between them.

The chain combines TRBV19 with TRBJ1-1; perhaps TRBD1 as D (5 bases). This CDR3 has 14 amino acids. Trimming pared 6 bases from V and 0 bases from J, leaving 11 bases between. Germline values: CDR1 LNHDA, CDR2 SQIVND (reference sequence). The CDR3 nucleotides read TGTGCCAGTAGCCCGGCAGGGCTGAACACTGAAGCTTTCTTT. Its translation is CASSPAGLNTEAFF.

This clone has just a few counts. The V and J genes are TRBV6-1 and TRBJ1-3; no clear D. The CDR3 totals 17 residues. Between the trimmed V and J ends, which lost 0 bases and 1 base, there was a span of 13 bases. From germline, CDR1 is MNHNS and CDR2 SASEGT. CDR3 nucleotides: TGTGCCAGCAGTGAAGCTTTAAACATTTGGTCTGGAAACACCATATATTTT. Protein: CASSEALNIWSGNTIYF.

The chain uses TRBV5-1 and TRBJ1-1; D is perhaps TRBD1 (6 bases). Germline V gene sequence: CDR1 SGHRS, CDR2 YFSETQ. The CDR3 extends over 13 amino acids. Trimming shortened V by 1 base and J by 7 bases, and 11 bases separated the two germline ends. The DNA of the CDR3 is TGCGCCAGCAGCTTGCAGGGGCACAGTGAAGCTTTCTTT. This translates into CASSLQGHSEAFF.

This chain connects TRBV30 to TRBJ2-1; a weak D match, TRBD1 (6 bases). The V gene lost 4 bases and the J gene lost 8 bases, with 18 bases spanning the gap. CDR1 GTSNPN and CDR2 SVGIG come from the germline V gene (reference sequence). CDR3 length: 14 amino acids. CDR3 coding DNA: TGTGCCTGGAATGCAGGGGCGCCCCGGGATGAGCAGTTCTTC. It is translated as CAWNAGAPRDEQFF.

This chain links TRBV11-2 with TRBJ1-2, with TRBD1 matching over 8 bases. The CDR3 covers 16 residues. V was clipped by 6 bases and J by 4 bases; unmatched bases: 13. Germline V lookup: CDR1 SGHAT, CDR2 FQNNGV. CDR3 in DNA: TGTGCCAGCAGACAGTTGACAGGGGCATTCTCCTATGGCTACACCTTC. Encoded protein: CASRQLTGAFSYGYTF. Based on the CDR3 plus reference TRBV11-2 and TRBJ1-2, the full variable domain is EAGVAQSPRYKIIEKRQSVAFWCNPISGHATLYWYQQILGQGPKLLIQFQNNGVVDDSQLPKDRFSAERLKGVDSTLKIQPAKLEDSAVYLCASRQLTGAFSYGYTFGSGTRLTVV.

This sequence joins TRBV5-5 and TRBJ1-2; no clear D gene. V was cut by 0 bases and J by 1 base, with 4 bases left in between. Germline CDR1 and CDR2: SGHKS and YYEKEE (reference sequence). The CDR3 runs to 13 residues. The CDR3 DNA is TGTGCCAGCAGCTTGGGAGTTAACTATGGCTACACCTTC. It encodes CASSLGVNYGYTF.

The CDR3 nucleotides are TGTGCCAGCAGTTACCCGGACAGCAGCACAGATACGCAGTATTTT. It yields the protein CASSYPDSSTDTQYF. The J gene is TRBJ2-3, the V gene TRBV6-5, with TRBD1 as a possible D gene (6 bases). Trimming removed 2 bases at V and 0 bases at J, with 9 bases between. CDR1 MNHEY and CDR2 SVGAGI come from the germline V gene. The CDR3 is 15 residues long.

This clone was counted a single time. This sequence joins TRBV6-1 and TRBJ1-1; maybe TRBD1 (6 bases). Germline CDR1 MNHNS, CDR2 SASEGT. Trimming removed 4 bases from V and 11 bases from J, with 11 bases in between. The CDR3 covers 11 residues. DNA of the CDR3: TGTGCCAGCAGTGTAAGGGGGGGGGCTTTCTTT. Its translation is CASSVRGGAFF.

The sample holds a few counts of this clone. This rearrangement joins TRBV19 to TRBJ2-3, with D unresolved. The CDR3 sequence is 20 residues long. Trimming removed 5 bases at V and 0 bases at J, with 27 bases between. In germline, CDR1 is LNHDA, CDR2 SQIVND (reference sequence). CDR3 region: CASSPMAVYALPPSTDTQYF. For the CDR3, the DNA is TGTGCCAGTAGTCCCATGGCGGTTTATGCCTTACCCCCTAGCACAGATACGCAGTATTTT.

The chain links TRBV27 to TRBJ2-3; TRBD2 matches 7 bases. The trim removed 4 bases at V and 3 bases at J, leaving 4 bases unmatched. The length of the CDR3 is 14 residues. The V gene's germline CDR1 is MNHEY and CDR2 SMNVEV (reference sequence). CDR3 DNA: TGTGCCAGCAGTTCGCGGGGGACTACAGATACGCAGTATTTT. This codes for CASSSRGTTDTQYF.

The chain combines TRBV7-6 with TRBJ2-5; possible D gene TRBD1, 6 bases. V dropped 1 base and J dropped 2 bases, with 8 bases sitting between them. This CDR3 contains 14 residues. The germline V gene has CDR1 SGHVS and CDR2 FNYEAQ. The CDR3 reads CASSLGGHQETQYF. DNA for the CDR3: TGTGCCAGCAGCTTAGGGGGGCATCAAGAGACCCAGTACTTC.

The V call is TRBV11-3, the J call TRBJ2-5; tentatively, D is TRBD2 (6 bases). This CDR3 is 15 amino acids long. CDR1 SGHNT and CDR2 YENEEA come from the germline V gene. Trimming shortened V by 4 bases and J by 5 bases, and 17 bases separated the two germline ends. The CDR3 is CASSSRDLSGETQYF. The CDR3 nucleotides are TGTGCCAGCAGCTCCAGAGATCTAAGCGGGGAGACCCAGTACTTC.

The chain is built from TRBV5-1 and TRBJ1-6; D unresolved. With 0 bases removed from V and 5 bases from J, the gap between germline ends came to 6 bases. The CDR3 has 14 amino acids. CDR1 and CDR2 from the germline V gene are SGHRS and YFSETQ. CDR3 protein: CASSLGQNNSPLHF. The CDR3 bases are TGCGCCAGCAGCTTGGGCCAGAATAATTCACCCCTCCACTTT.

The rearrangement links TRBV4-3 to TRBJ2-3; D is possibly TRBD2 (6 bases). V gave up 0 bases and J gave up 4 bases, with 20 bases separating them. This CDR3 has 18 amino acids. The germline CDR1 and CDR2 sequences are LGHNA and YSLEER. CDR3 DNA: TGCGCCAGCAGCCAAGATGGGACTGCTGGCAGGGTCGCAGATACGCAGTATTTT. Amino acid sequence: CASSQDGTAGRVADTQYF.

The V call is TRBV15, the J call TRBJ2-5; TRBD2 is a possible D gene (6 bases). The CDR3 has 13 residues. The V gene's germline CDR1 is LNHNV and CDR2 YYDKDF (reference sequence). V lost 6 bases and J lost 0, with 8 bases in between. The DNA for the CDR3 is TGTGCCACCAGTGGGGGGTACCAAGAGACCCAGTACTTC. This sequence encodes CATSGGYQETQYF.

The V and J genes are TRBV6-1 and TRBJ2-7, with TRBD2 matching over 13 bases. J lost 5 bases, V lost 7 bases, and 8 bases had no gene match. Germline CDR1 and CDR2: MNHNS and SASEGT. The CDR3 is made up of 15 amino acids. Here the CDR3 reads CASNQRTSGGNEQYF. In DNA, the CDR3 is TGTGCCAGCAACCAAAGGACTAGCGGGGGTAACGAGCAGTACTTC.

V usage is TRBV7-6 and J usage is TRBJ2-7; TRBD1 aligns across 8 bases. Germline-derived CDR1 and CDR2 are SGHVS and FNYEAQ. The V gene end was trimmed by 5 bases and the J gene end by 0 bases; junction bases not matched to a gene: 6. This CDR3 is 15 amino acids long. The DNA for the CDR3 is TGTGCCAGCAGCCGTAATGGACAGGGCTCCTACGAGCAGTACTTC. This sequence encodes CASSRNGQGSYEQYF.

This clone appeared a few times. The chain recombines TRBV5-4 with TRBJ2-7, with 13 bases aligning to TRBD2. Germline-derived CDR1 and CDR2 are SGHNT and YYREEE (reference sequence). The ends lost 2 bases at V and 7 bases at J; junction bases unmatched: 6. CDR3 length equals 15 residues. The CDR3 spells CASSFSTSGGGEQYF. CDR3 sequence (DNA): TGTGCCAGCAGCTTTTCCACTAGCGGGGGGGGTGAGCAGTACTTC.

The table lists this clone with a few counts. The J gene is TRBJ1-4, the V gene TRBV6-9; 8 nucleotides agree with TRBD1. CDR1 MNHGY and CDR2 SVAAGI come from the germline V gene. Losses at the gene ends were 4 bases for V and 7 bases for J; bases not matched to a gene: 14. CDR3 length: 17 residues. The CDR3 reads CASSSPGQAMRGEKLFF. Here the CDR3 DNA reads TGTGCCAGCAGTTCCCCGGGACAGGCCATGCGTGGTGAAAAACTGTTTTTT.

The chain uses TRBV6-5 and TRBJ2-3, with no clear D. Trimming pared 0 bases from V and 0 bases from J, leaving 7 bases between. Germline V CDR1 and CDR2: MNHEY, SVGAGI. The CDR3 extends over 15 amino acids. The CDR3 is CASSYSRASTDTQYF. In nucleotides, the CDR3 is TGTGCCAGCAGTTACTCGCGAGCGAGCACAGATACGCAGTATTTT.